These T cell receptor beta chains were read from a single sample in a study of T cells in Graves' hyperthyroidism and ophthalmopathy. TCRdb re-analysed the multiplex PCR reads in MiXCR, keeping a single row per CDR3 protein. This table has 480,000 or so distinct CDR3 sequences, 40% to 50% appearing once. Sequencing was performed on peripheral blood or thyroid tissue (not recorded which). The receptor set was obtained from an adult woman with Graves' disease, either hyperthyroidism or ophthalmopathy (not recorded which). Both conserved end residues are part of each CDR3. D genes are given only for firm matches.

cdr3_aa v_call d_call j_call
CASTPGENTEAFF TRBV2 - TRBJ1-1
CASSWDATNYGYTF TRBV5-4 - TRBJ1-2
CAISEQEEWQTQYF TRBV10-3 - TRBJ2-5
CASRVDNSYEQYF TRBV10-2 - TRBJ2-7
CASSLAPPGELFF TRBV12-3/TRBV12-4 - TRBJ2-2
CASSLSGRPEETQYF TRBV7-9 - TRBJ2-5
CASSPGDRSETQYF TRBV28 - TRBJ2-5
CASSQGWQIFSGNTIYF TRBV4-1 - TRBJ1-3
CASSLALARNTEAFF TRBV7-2 - TRBJ1-1
CASSQGNQPQHF TRBV4-1 - TRBJ1-5
CASGDSGLYEQYF TRBV5-5 - TRBJ2-7
CASSQRLGTGGAEQYF TRBV14 TRBD1 TRBJ2-7
CASSDGQGIGETQYF TRBV6-1 TRBD1 TRBJ2-5
CASSVGPGNTIYF TRBV9 - TRBJ1-3
CAISAGLGGDTEAFF TRBV10-3 - TRBJ1-1
CASSRPNIIEAFF TRBV6-6 - TRBJ1-1
CSVGDKNYGYTF TRBV29-1 - TRBJ1-2
CATSARWNTEAFF TRBV15 - TRBJ1-1
CASSLGQVKSGELFF TRBV7-2 - TRBJ2-2
CASRSWGTEAFF TRBV19 - TRBJ1-1
CSAEQGAGGYEQYF TRBV20-1 TRBD1 TRBJ2-7
CASSDGWASYEQYF TRBV2 - TRBJ2-7
CSLGIVGAFF TRBV20-1 - TRBJ1-1
CASSWTPTPGEKLFF TRBV5-1 - TRBJ1-4
CSVEVSQWAFF TRBV29-1 - TRBJ1-1
CSVDEPSDYTF TRBV29-1 - TRBJ1-2
CASFLGPTYEQYF TRBV2 - TRBJ2-7
CASSGPEDTYEQYF TRBV12-3/TRBV12-4 - TRBJ2-7
CASSISGSNYEQYF TRBV7-3 - TRBJ2-7
CAISSRGSGNTIYF TRBV10-3 - TRBJ1-3
CASSLNMGNEQYF TRBV7-6 - TRBJ2-7
CSVLGNTGELFF TRBV29-1 - TRBJ2-2
CASSFQFGLTNEKLFF TRBV7-2 - TRBJ1-4
CASRGGTGFDQPQHF TRBV5-1 TRBD1 TRBJ1-5
CATSRFGTGNNQQYF TRBV15 TRBD1 TRBJ2-7
CASTKQGGELFF TRBV2 - TRBJ2-2
CATSRDRHSYSGNTIYF TRBV15 - TRBJ1-3
CASSQTGGRVLTF TRBV7-2 - TRBJ2-6
CASSEGVSSINQPQHF TRBV6-1 - TRBJ1-5
CASKGLAVQETQYF TRBV2 TRBD2 TRBJ2-5
CASSFERLETQYF TRBV11-1 - TRBJ2-5
CASSLHTANYGYTF TRBV5-1 - TRBJ1-2
CASSVGLAGGPGRETQYF TRBV9 TRBD2 TRBJ2-5
CASSPYRQMGLYGYTF TRBV11-2 - TRBJ1-2
CSVLQGSGSGANVLTF TRBV29-1 - TRBJ2-6
CASSLLQGAGANVLTF TRBV7-3 TRBD1 TRBJ2-6
CATKPGTDDGANVLTF TRBV6-4 - TRBJ2-6
CASGTVGANVLTF TRBV28 - TRBJ2-6
CATSRTGQNYGYTF TRBV24-1 TRBD1 TRBJ1-2
CASNPGHIYEQYF TRBV6-4 - TRBJ2-7
CASSLMGGRVGDTQYF TRBV7-2 TRBD2 TRBJ2-3
CASSTYRDGTEAFF TRBV9 - TRBJ1-1
CSVLTGSISGANVLTF TRBV29-1 - TRBJ2-6
CASSWTGWDGANVLTF TRBV7-8 TRBD1 TRBJ2-6
CASSITNTEAFF TRBV7-2 - TRBJ1-1